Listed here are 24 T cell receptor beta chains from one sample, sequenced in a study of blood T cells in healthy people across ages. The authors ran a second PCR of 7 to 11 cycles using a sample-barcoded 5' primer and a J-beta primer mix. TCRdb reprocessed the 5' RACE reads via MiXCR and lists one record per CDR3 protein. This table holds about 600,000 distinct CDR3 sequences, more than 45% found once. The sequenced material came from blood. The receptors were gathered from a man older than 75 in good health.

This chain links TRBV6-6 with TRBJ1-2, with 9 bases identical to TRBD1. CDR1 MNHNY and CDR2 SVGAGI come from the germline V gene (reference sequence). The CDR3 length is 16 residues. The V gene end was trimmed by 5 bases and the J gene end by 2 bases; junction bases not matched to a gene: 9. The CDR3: CASSPGTGIWNYGYTF. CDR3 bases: TGTGCCAGCAGTCCCGGGACAGGGATTTGGAACTATGGCTACACCTTC.

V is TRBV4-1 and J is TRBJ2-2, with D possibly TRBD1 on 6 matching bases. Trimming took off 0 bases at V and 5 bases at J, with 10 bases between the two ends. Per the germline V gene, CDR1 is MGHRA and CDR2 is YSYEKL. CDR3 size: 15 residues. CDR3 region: CASSQDWGLTGELFF. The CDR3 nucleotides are TGCGCCAGCAGCCAAGATTGGGGGCTTACCGGGGAGCTGTTTTTT.

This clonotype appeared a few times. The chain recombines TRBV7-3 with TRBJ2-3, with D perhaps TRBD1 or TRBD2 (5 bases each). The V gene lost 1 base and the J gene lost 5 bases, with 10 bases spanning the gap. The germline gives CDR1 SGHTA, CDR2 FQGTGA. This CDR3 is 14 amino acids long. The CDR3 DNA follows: TGTGCCAGCAGCTTAAGAGGGGTAGGAGATACGCAGTATTTT. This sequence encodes CASSLRGVGDTQYF.

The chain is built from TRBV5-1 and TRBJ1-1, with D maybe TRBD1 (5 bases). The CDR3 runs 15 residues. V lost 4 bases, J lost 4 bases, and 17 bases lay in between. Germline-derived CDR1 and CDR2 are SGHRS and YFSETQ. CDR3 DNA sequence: TGCGCCAGCAGCCTAAGGAGGGGTGGTGGCACTGAAGCTTTCTTT. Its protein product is CASSLRRGGGTEAFF.

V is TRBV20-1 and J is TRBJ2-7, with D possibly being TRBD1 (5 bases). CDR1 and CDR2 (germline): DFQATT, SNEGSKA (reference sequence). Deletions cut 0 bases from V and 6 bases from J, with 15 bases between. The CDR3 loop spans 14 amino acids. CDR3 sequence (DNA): TGCAGTGCTAGAGATATAGTAGGGGTCGGCGAGCAGTACTTC. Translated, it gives CSARDIVGVGEQYF.

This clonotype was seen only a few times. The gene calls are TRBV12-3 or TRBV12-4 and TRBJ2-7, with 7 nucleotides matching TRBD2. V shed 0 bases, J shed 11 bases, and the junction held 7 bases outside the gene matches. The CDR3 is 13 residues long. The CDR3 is CASSLAIGLGEYF. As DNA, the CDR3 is TGTGCCAGCAGTTTAGCCATAGGACTAGGGGAGTACTTC.

CDR3 DNA sequence: TGTGCCAGCAGCCCGAAAGACTATGGCTACACCTTC. Encoded protein: CASSPKDYGYTF. The chain has TRBV12-3 or TRBV12-4 and TRBJ1-2; D remains unclear. This CDR3 contains 12 residues. V lost 6 bases and J lost 3, with 8 bases in between.

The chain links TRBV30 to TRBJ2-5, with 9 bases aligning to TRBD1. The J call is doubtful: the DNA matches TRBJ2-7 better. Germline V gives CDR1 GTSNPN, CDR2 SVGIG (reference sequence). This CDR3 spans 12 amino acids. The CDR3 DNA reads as TGTGCCTGGGACAGGGGGGCCTACGAGCAGTACTTC. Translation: CAWDRGAYEQYF.

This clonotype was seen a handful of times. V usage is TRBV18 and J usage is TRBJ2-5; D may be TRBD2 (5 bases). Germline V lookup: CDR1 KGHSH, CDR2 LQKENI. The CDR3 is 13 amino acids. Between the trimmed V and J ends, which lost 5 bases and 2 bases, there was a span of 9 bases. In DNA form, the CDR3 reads TGTGCCAGCTCAACGGGAAGGCAAGAGACCCAGTACTTC. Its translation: CASSTGRQETQYF.

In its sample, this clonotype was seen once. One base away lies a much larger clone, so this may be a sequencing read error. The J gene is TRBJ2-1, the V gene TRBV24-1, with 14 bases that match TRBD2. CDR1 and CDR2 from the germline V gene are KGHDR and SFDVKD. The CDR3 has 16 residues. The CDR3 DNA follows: TGTGCCACCAGAGGGACTAGCGGGAGACGTGGCAATAAGCAGTTCTTC. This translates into CATRGTSGRRGNKQFF.

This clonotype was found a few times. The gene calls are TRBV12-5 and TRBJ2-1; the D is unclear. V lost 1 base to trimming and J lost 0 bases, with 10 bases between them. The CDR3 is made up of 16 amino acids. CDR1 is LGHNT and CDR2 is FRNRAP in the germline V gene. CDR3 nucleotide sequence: TGTGCTAGTGGTTTGGGACGGCAGAGCTCCTACAATGAGCAGTTCTTC. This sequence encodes CASGLGRQSSYNEQFF.

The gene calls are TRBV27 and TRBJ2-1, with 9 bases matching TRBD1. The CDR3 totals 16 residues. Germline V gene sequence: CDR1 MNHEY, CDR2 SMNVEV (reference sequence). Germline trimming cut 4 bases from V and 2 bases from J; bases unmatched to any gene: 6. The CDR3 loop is CASSSLDRGAYNEQFF. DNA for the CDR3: TGTGCCAGCAGTTCCCTCGACAGGGGGGCCTACAATGAGCAGTTCTTC.

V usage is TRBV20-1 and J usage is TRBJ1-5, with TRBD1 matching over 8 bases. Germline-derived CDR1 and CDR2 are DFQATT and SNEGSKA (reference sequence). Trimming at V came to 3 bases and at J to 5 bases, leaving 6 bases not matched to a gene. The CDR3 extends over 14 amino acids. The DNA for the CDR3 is TGCAGTGCTAGTACGGACAGGGAAGATCAGCCCCAGCATTTT. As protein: CSASTDREDQPQHF.

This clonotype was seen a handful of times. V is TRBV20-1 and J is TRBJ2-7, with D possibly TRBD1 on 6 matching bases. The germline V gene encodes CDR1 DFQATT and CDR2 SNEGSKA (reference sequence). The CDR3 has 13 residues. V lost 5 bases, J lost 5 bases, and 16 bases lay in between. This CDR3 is CSALKQGSNEQYF. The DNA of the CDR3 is TGCAGTGCTCTTAAGCAGGGGTCCAACGAGCAGTACTTC.

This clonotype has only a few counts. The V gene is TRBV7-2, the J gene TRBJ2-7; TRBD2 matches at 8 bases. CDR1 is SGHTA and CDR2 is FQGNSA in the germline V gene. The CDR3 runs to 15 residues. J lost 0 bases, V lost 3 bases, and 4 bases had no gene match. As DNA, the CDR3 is TGTGCCAGCAGCTTTACTAGCGGAAGCTCCTACGAGCAGTACTTC. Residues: CASSFTSGSSYEQYF.

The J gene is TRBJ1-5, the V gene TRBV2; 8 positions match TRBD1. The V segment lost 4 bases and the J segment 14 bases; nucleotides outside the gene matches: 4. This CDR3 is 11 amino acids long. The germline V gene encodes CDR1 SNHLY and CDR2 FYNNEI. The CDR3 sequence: CASSAQDREHF. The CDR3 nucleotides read TGTGCCAGCAGTGCACAGGACAGGGAGCATTTT.

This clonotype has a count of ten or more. DNA for the CDR3: TGTGCCAGCAGACTATCTGGGGGGCAGCGAGAGACCCAGTACTTC. This codes for CASRLSGGQRETQYF. The chain employs TRBV6-5 and TRBJ2-5, with D perhaps given as TRBD1 or TRBD2 (6 bases each). The V gene lost 6 bases and the J gene lost 4 bases, with 18 bases spanning the gap. The V gene's germline CDR1 is MNHEY and CDR2 SVGAGI. The CDR3 totals 15 residues.

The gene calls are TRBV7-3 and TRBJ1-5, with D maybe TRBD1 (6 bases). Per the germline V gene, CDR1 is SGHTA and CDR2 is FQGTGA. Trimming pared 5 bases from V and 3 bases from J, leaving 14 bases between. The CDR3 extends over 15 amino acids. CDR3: CASSTTGRDNQPQHF. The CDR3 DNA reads TGTGCCAGCAGCACCACAGGGAGGGACAATCAGCCCCAGCATTTT.

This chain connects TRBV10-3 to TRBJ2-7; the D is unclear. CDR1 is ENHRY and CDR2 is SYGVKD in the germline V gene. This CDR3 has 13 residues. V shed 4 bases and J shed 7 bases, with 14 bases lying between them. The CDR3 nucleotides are TGTGCCATCAGTGGGGCCCTCTACAATGAGCAGTACTTC. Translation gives CAISGALYNEQYF.

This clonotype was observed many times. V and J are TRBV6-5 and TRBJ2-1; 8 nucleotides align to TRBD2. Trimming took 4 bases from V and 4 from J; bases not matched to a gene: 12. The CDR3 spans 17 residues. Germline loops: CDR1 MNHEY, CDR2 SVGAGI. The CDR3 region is CASSLLVTSGTYNEQFF. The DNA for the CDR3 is TGTGCCAGCAGTTTACTCGTCACTAGCGGTACTTACAATGAGCAGTTCTTC.

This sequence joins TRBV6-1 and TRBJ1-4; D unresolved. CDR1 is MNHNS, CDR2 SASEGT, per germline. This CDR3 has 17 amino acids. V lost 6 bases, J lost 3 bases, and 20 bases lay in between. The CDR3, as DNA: TGTGCCAGCAGACGAGGGTCCCCCTCCGGGGCTAATGAAAAACTGTTTTTT. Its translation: CASRRGSPSGANEKLFF.

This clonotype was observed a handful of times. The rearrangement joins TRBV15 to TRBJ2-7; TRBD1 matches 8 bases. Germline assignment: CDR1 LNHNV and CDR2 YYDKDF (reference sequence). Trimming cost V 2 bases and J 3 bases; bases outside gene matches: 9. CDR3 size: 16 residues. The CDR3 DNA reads TGTGCCACCAGCAGACTGTTTTCTGGACAGGGCTACGAGCAGTACTTC. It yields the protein CATSRLFSGQGYEQYF.

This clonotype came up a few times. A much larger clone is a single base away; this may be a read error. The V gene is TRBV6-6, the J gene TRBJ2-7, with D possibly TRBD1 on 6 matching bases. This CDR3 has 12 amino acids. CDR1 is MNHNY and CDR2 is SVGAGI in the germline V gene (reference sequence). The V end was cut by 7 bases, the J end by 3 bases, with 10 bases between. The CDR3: CASKGDGYEQYF. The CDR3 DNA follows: TGTGCCAGCAAGGGGGACGGCTACGAGCAGTACTTC.

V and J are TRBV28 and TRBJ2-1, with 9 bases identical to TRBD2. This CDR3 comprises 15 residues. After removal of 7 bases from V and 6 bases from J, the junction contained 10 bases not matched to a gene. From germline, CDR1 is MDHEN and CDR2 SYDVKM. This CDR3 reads CASIAGGKGSNEQFF. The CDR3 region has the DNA TGTGCCAGCATTGCGGGGGGGAAGGGGTCCAATGAGCAGTTCTTC.